Listed below are T cell receptor beta chains from one sample, sequenced in a study of shared clonotypes between healthy human individuals. The protocol was immunoSEQ multiplex PCR, while the TCRdb copy is restricted to in-frame clones and leaves out a portion. The top ten clones hold about 13% of a sample with hundreds of thousands of clones, roughly three quarters of them seen once. The source material was PBMCs. The source is a woman aged 40 to 50 in good health. Some clones in this sample may be carry-over from other donors' samples. Both conserved end residues are part of each CDR3. The D gene is left open where the match is weak. Clone size is stated in some rows and not others, as once, few, many or a class when expanded.

J	size	V	D	DNA	CDR3
TRBJ2-5	few	TRBV7-2	NA	TGTGCCAGCAGTTCGGACCGGGGGCGAGAGACCCAGTACTTC	CASSSDRGRETQYF
TRBJ2-2	NA	TRBV10-1	TRBD2	TGCGCCAGCAGTGGGGGGGGGACCGAGAACACCGGGGAGCTGTTTTTT	CASSGGGTENTGELFF
TRBJ1-2	once	TRBV11-2	NA	TGTGCCAGTAGCCTCAGGTCCCGGGGCTATGGCTACACCTTC	CASSLRSRGYGYTF
TRBJ2-3	few	TRBV10-3	TRBD2	TGTGCCATCAGCCCCCGACGGACTAGCGGGAGGCTCTTAACAGATACGCAGTATTTT	CAISPRRTSGRLLTDTQYF
TRBJ1-1	NA	TRBV7-2	NA	TGTGCCAGCAGCTTGCAGTCGGTGAACACTGAAGCTTTCTTT	CASSLQSVNTEAFF
TRBJ1-4	NA	TRBV5-5	TRBD1	TGTGCCAGCAGCTTGTACGAGGGGGCGGATGAAAAACTGTTTTTT	CASSLYEGADEKLFF
TRBJ2-3	NA	TRBV9	NA	TGTGCCAGCAGCGGTAGGTGGGGGCTTGCAGATACGCAGTATTTT	CASSGRWGLADTQYF
TRBJ1-6	NA	TRBV5-1	NA	TGCGCCAGCAGCTTGGCAGGTGCGGATTCACCCCTCCACTTT	CASSLAGADSPLHF
TRBJ1-1	few	TRBV27	NA	TGTGCCAGCAGTTTAGCTGTGACAGCGAGTACTGAAGCTTTCTTT	CASSLAVTASTEAFF
TRBJ2-7	NA	TRBV7-9	TRBD1	TGTGCCAGCAGCTCTCGGACAGGGGGCTACGAGCAGTACTTC	CASSSRTGGYEQYF
TRBJ2-5	NA	TRBV7-8	NA	TGTGCCAGCAGCTTATCCAGGGCCCTACTAGCTTCCGTAGAGACCCAGTACTTC	CASSLSRALLASVETQYF
TRBJ2-3	few	TRBV18	TRBD2	TGTGCCAGCTCAGACCTAGCGGGGGATACGCAGTATTTT	CASSDLAGDTQYF
TRBJ1-4	few	TRBV5-1	NA	TGCGCCAGCAGCTTGGGAGGTATTAATGAAAAACTGTTTTTT	CASSLGGINEKLFF
TRBJ2-7	few	TRBV29-1	NA	TGCAGCGTTGACGATTCTGCAGGAGGCTACGAGCAGTACTTC	CSVDDSAGGYEQYF
TRBJ2-5	few	TRBV7-9	NA	TGTGCCAGCAGCTTAGATGGCGGGGAGACCCAGTACTTC	CASSLDGGETQYF
TRBJ2-7	once	TRBV7-2	NA	TGTGCCAGCAGCCTTAGCGGATGGTACTCCTACGAGCAGTACTTC	CASSLSGWYSYEQYF
TRBJ1-2	NA	TRBV19	NA	TGTGCCAGTAGTCCCCGGGGGGCAAACGGCTACACCTTC	CASSPRGANGYTF
TRBJ2-1	NA	TRBV29-1	TRBD2	TGCAGCGTTGAGGGCGGGACTAACAATGAGCAGTTCTTC	CSVEGGTNNEQFF
TRBJ2-3	NA	TRBV19	NA	TGTGCCAGTAGTATAGGGGGCGGGAGCGGCGCAGGGGCTACGCAGTATTTT	CASSIGGGSGAGATQYF
TRBJ2-7	NA	TRBV27	TRBD2	TGTGCCAGCAGTTTAAGGCGGGGGTCCTACGAGCAGTACTTC	CASSLRRGSYEQYF
TRBJ1-2	once	TRBV7-2	NA	TGTGCCAGCAGCTTAAATTTGTGGCCAAACTATGGCTACACCTTC	CASSLNLWPNYGYTF
TRBJ1-1	few	TRBV27	TRBD1	TGTGCCAGCAGTCCAGGGACAGGAGTGAGAGCTTTCTTT	CASSPGTGVRAFF
TRBJ2-1	NA	TRBV13	NA	TGTGCCAGTAGTAGAGAGGGTCGTTCCTACAATGAGCAGTTCTTC	CASSREGRSYNEQFF
TRBJ2-7	NA	TRBV4-1	NA	TGCGCCAGCAGCCTCGGGGCCAACTACGAGCAGTACTTC	CASSLGANYEQYF
TRBJ2-7	NA	TRBV7-2	TRBD2	TGTGCCAGCAGCTTAGCGGGAGGGCCGGGCGAGCAGTACTTC	CASSLAGGPGEQYF
TRBJ2-7	NA	TRBV28	NA	TGTGCCAGCAGGAGGGGCGACAGTGCCTACGAGCAGTACTTC	CASRRGDSAYEQYF
TRBJ1-2	NA	TRBV5-6	NA	TGTGCCAGCAGCCGGAGGCAGGCCGCGGATGGCTACACCTTC	CASSRRQAADGYTF
TRBJ1-2	NA	TRBV4-3	TRBD1	TGCGCCAGCAGCCAAGATTCCACGACAGGGCACTATGGCTACACCTTC	CASSQDSTTGHYGYTF
TRBJ2-5	NA	TRBV6-1	NA	TGTGCCAGCAGACACATCTCCCAAGAGACCCAGTACTTC	CASRHISQETQYF
TRBJ2-5	few	TRBV4-1	NA	TGCGCCAGCAGCCCTGGGGGGAACCCAAGAACCCAGTACTTC	CASSPGGNPRTQYF
TRBJ2-7	NA	TRBV7-2	NA	TGTGCCAGCAGCTTAGGGTTTGAACGAGAGCAGTACTTC	CASSLGFEREQYF
TRBJ2-3	NA	TRBV10-2	NA	TGTGCCATCGGTACACGTACGCAGTATTTT	CAIGTRTQYF
TRBJ2-7	NA	TRBV2	TRBD1	TGTGCCAGCAAGGGGACAGGGGTTTCCTACGAGCAGTACTTC	CASKGTGVSYEQYF
TRBJ1-4	many	TRBV6-1	TRBD1	TGTGCCAGCAGCGACTACGGGACAGGGAGTGAAAAACTGTTTTTT	CASSDYGTGSEKLFF
TRBJ2-1	NA	TRBV25-1	TRBD1	TGTGCCAGCAGTGAATGGACGAGACAGGGGGACAATGAGCAGTTCTTC	CASSEWTRQGDNEQFF
TRBJ2-2	once	TRBV9	NA	TGTGCCAGCAGCCCTCTGCTCACCGGGGAGCTGTTTTTT	CASSPLLTGELFF
TRBJ1-2	NA	TRBV4-3	NA	TGCGCCAGCAGCCAAGCACTGGACGGCGGCTACACCTTC	CASSQALDGGYTF
TRBJ2-1	few	TRBV14	NA	TGTGCCAGCAGCCCCCGGACTACCTCTGTATATGAGCAGTTCTTC	CASSPRTTSVYEQFF
TRBJ2-7	NA	TRBV7-2	NA	TGTGCCAGCAGCTTTCCCCCGAACGAGCAGTACTTC	CASSFPPNEQYF
TRBJ1-2	NA	TRBV5-1	NA	TGCGCCAGCAGCCCTATATCAGCCTTTGGCTACACCTTC	CASSPISAFGYTF
TRBJ1-3	NA	TRBV11-2	NA	TGTGCCAGCAGCTCCCCCGGTTTTCGGAACCCAGTCTCTGGAAACACCATATATTTT	CASSSPGFRNPVSGNTIYF
TRBJ2-2	NA	TRBV9	NA	TGTGCCAGCAGCGTTTCGGGGGAGAACACCGGGGAGCTGTTTTTT	CASSVSGENTGELFF
TRBJ2-7	NA	TRBV7-7	TRBD2	TGTGCCAGCAGGATCGGACTAGCGGGAGGGCTTAACTCGGTATACGAGCAGTACTTC	CASRIGLAGGLNSVYEQYF
TRBJ2-3	NA	TRBV19	TRBD2	TGTGCCAGTAGTACCTCGTGGAGCGGGAGGGATACGCAGTATTTT	CASSTSWSGRDTQYF
TRBJ1-2	NA	TRBV7-9	NA	TGTGCCAGCAGCAACGACAGTAACTATGGCTACACCTTC	CASSNDSNYGYTF
TRBJ2-5	NA	TRBV19	TRBD2	TGTGCCAGTAGCCTAGCGGCCCAAGAGACCCAGTACTTC	CASSLAAQETQYF
TRBJ2-1	NA	TRBV5-5	TRBD2	TGTGCCAGCAGCTTGTTTAGCGGGAGGACCCGCAATGAGCAGTTCTTC	CASSLFSGRTRNEQFF
TRBJ1-1	few	TRBV5-4	NA	TGTGCCAGCAGCTTGTGGGGACATCGGGCGAACACTGAAGCTTTCTTT	CASSLWGHRANTEAFF
TRBJ2-3	NA	TRBV6-5	TRBD1	TGTGCCAGCAGTGGGACAGTTAGCACAGATACGCAGTATTTT	CASSGTVSTDTQYF